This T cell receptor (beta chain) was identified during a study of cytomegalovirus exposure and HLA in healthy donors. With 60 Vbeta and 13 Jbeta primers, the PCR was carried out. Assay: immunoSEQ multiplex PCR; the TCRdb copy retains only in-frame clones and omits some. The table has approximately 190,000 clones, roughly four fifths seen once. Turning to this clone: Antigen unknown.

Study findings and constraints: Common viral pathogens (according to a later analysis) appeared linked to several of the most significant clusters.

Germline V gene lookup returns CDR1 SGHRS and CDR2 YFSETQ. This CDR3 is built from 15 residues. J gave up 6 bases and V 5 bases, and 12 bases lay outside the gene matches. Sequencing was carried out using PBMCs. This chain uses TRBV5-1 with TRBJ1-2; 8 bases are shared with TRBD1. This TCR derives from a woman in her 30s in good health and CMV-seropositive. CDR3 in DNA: TGCGCCAGCAGGGCCCTAGCAGGGGGCGCGGATGGCTACACCTTC. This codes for CASRALAGGADGYTF. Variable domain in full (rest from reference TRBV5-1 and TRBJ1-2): KAGVTQTPRYLIKTRGQQVTLSCSPISGHRSVSWYQQTPGQGLQFLFEYFSETQRNKGNFPGRFSGRQFSNSRSEMNVSTLELGDSALYLCASRALAGGADGYTFGSGTRLTVV.